This paragraph reports one T cell receptor beta chain. This sample was included in a study of blood T cell repertoires in COVID-19. Whole-study context: Acute and convalescent COVID-19 samples came from the United States, Italy and Spain. Sources were T cells, B-cell-depleted T cells, or PBMCs; the material itself was cDNA or gDNA.

In the study's own analysis: The authors estimated nucleated cell counts from reference gene primer amplification. Measured with immunoSEQ multiplex PCR; TCRdb has only the in-frame clones, and not every one. The DNA was the basis for D and trimming; V, J and clone size are from that table. The sample records some 250,000 clones, 70% to 85% being singletons. Sequenced material: peripheral blood. This TCR derives from a woman aged 80 or older with acute or convalescent COVID-19.

The CDR3 nucleotides read TGCGCCAGCAGTGAGGTCGGGGGGGACAGGGAATTCTCTATTAATTCACCCCTCCACTTT. It specifies CASSEVGGDREFSINSPLHF. The V and J genes are TRBV10-1 and TRBJ1-6, with TRBD1 matching over 9 bases. Per germline, CDR1 WNHNN and CDR2 SYGVQD (reference sequence). Trimming removed 2 bases from V and 6 bases from J; junction bases left unmatched: 17. The CDR3 has 20 residues.